This TCR beta chain stems from a study of human T cells and chemical hapten exposure. Across the study: Variability of per-sample TCR yields stemmed mainly from small differences in pooled library volume.

This clonotype was counted many times. Sequencing started from total RNA isolated from unfractionated whole blood. With 8 bases removed from V and 2 bases from J, the gap between germline ends came to 15 bases. Germline V gene sequence: CDR1 MDHEN, CDR2 SYDVKM. The CDR3 runs 14 residues. Individual cDNA molecules each carried unique molecular identifiers attached by the library. In the authors' methods: Per-sample TCR counts ranged from roughly 23,224 to 750,000, median around 100,000. MiXCR was run by TCRdb on the 5' RACE reads, yielding one entry per CDR3 protein. The V and J calls here are based on TCRdb, not the publication. The sample lists more than 140,000 distinct CDR3 sequences; around 4% were seen once.

This chain uses TRBV28 with TRBJ1-2; D might be TRBD1 (5 bases). The clonotype was recovered from a female donor in good health. In nucleotides, the CDR3 is TGTGCCAGCGCCGACCGGGACGGCAACTATGGCTACACCTTC. This codes for CASADRDGNYGYTF.